This T cell receptor beta chain was retrieved from a study of PD-1 blockade in classical Hodgkin lymphoma (TCRdb year 2020). Describing the broader study: Nivolumab dosing was 3 mg/kg intravenously every 2 weeks, continuing until either disease progression or unacceptable toxicity. The study used TCR beta sequencing and CyTOF to define a peripheral blood immune signature of response to PD-1 blockade in classical Hodgkin lymphoma.

The Qiagen DNeasy kit was used to extract genomic DNA both from unsorted PBMCs and from the negatively selected CD4+ and CD8+ fractions. Amplification of TCR beta CDR3 regions was done by immunoSEQ multiplex PCR with primers that anneal to V and J segments. A synthetic immune receptor repertoire was used to minimize amplification bias, and any remaining bias was removed computationally after sequencing. The source study handled its data this way. Custom Python scripts were used to quantify repertoire diversity as the Shannon entropy index. Unsorted, CD4+ and CD8+ repertoires were analyzed separately, except in combined analyses where CD4+ and CD8+ sequences were merged in silico. A clone was considered expanded if an increase in frequency of at least 2-fold after treatment relative to C1D1 was found, and a pseudocount of 0.5 was applied to clones undetected at baseline. Singleton clones were defined as clones with 0 or 1 copy at C1D1, and non-singleton clones were defined as clones with 2 or more copies. Clones expanded in unsorted samples were assigned a CD4+, CD8+ or unknown annotation through matching of protein sequences in sorted samples from the same patient. Wilcoxon tests on paired samples were used to test changes in diversity from C1D1 to C4D1. This is the immuneACCESS table as TCRdb keeps it, with only in-frame sequences that have V and J called. A part of the clones is gone; compared with another copy, unresolved V genes explain less than half, and the rest is unexplained. The V and J calls and the clone size are those of that table, but D and trimming were determined from the DNA. This sample is represented by 27,000 or so clones; around 72% of them were singletons. The top ten clones comprise 3.5% to 4.5% of the sample.

Worth noting for this clone: Its binding antigen is unknown. Per-nucleotide qualities are absent, and no much larger clonotype sits a single base away.

Explained via the paper, the time point label denotes: cycle 4 day 1 (C4D1), after 6 weeks of nivolumab. Relapse after autologous stem cell transplantation had occurred in all trial patients, and cohorts A, B and C were distinguished by prior brentuximab vedotin exposure. A total of more than 55 patients with relapsed/refractory classical Hodgkin lymphoma made up the trial cohort, and each patient's best overall response was complete response, partial response or progressive disease. Trial patients were treated with single-agent nivolumab in the multi-cohort phase II CheckMate 205 trial. An independent review committee assessed best overall response by applying the 2007 International Working Group response criteria. Trial PBMCs were obtained immediately prior to nivolumab initiation (C1D1) and on therapy at cycle 2 day 1 and cycle 4 day 1. Peripheral blood was collected in 8 mL Vacutainer Cell Preparation Tubes, from which PBMCs were isolated by centrifugation and then cryopreserved.

V is clipped by 8 bases and J by 2 bases, and the sequence between their germline boundaries is 9 bases long. From its cysteine to its phenylalanine, the CDR3 spans 11 amino acids. The entry retains the CDR3 DNA only, 33 bases that are in frame from base 1. In the germline V gene (reference sequence), CDR1 corresponds to DFQATT and CDR2 to SNEGSKA. Results the study describes overall, beyond this receptor: Trial patients with a complete response had baseline diversity similar to that of newly diagnosed patients, while partial responders and progressors had significantly lower diversity. The study was limited to a single clinical trial cohort, and causes of repertoire differences, possibly disease activity or prior therapy, remained undefined. Diversity was lower in patients who began nivolumab less than 1 year after ASCT, so these patients were left out of later analyses to avoid confounding by immune reconstitution. By C4D1, a significant rise was seen in CD4+ TCR diversity but not in CD8+ TCR diversity (p=0.0027 vs p=0.16), and the rise was most apparent among complete responders (p=0.02). Baseline TCR diversity was reported to be lower in newly diagnosed patients than in healthy donors, and even lower in relapsed/refractory patients.

The sample in question was peripheral blood mononuclear cells (PBMCs), obtained before the fourth cycle of nivolumab. Recombination joined TRBV20-1 with TRBJ1-2, with a weak D call of TRBD1 (6 bases match). The TCR sequence derives from a human donor with classical Hodgkin lymphoma. The CDR3 in this case is CSPQGNYGYTF. DNA sequence: TGCAGTCCGCAGGGGAACTATGGCTACACCTTC.